This T cell receptor beta chain was captured in a study of cytomegalovirus exposure and HLA in healthy donors. Overall study: Counted in an early data release were about 85 million unique TCRs from HLA-typed donors. For the approximately 400 genotyped donors, roughly 80% fell within the Caucasian-associated ancestry cluster. Study observations and caveats: The authors assumed roughly uniform sequencing depth across donors for presence/absence analyses.

PCR involved 60 Vbeta and 13 Jbeta primers. TCRdb keeps only in-frame clones here, not all; method: immunoSEQ multiplex PCR. The table records over 100,000 clones, 69% of them present only once. Note on this clone: Its specificity is unknown.

As for the donors, each was a healthy bone marrow donor. Trimming pared 10 bases from V and 4 bases from J, leaving 28 bases between. Germline values: CDR1 ENHRY, CDR2 SYGVKD. CDR3 length: 17 amino acids. This TCR was recovered from a woman between 65 and 79 years old in good health and CMV-seropositive. The genes are TRBV10-3 and TRBJ1-2; D possibly corresponds to TRBD1 (6 bases). The material sequenced was PBMCs. CDR3 loop: CATRSNPRTAPTYGYTF. In DNA form, the CDR3 reads TGTGCCACCCGAAGTAACCCCCGGACAGCCCCAACCTATGGCTACACCTTC.